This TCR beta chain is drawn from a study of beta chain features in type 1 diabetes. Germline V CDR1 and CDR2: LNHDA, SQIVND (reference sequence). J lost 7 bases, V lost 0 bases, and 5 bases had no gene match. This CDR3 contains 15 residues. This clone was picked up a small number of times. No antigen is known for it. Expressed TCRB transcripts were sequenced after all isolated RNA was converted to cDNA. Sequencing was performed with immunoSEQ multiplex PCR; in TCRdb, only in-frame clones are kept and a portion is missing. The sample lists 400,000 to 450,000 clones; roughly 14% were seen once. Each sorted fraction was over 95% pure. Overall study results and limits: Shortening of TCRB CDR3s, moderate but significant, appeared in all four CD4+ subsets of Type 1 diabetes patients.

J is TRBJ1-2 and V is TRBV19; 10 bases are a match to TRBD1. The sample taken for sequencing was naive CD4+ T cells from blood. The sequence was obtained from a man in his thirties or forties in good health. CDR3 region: CASSIDGTGVSGYTF. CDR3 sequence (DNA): TGTGCCAGTAGTATAGATGGGACAGGGGTCAGTGGCTACACCTTC.